This TCR beta chain was retrieved from a study of breast tumors, draining lymph nodes, adjacent tissues. Notes on the study in general: The data were judged consistent with most tumor T cells coming from lymph node and expanding in tumor. Compared with lymph nodes, tumors were less diverse; compared with nontumor tissue, more. Tumor and nontumor repertoires were significantly more similar in luminal-like than in basal-like breast cancer.

Axillary draining lymph nodes of breast cancer patients supplied the node samples. TCRdb analysed the multiplex PCR reads with MiXCR anew, one entry per CDR3 protein. Among 150,000 to 250,000 distinct CDR3 sequences listed, 25% to 40% were seen once. Many counts were recorded for this clonotype. What it binds is not known. This CDR3 comprises 15 residues. CDR1 is ENHRY and CDR2 is SYGVKD in the germline V gene. The J segment lost 4 bases and the V segment lost 3 bases, leaving 3 bases of the junction unmatched. This chain links TRBV10-3 with TRBJ2-3; 11 bases align to TRBD2. The specimen was axillary lymph node tissue. The receptor's source is a female donor with breast cancer. Some clones in this sample may be carry-over from other donors' samples. CDR3 in amino acids: CAISDSGGASDTQYF. For the CDR3, the DNA is TGTGCCATCAGTGATAGCGGGGGGGCATCAGATACGCAGTATTTT.